This TCR beta chain is drawn from a study of CD8 T cells in Susac syndrome. Sequencing targeted TCR beta in T cells from blood (CD8+ and CD4+). The study used healthy donors as controls matched for age and sex. The RNA input was roughly 0.45 to 1 ug, and it was reverse transcribed with random hexamers. TCRdb independently ran MiXCR on the immunoSEQ multiplex PCR reads; one entry per CDR3 protein. The data contain fewer than 80,000 distinct CDR3 sequences, around 95% of them singletons. The ends were cut back, 1 base at V and 5 bases at J, with 5 bases in the middle. The germline V gene encodes CDR1 LNHDA and CDR2 SQIVND (reference sequence). This CDR3 spans 12 amino acids.

This clonotype was obtained from a human donor in good health. Sequencing was done on a sample of CD8+ T cells from PBMCs. The chain has TRBV19 and TRBJ1-1; D is unresolved. CDR3 bases: TGTGCCAGTAGTATAGGGCCTACTGAAGCTTTCTTT. Translation gives CASSIGPTEAFF.